This entry describes one T cell receptor (beta chain). Looked up from germline, CDR1 is SQVTM and CDR2 is ANQGSEA. The trim removed 0 bases at V and 0 bases at J, leaving 4 bases unmatched. The CDR3 extends over 15 amino acids. This sample is drawn from a study of tumor-infiltrating lymphocytes in primary liver carcinoma. Extraction of RNA together with DNA used roughly 20-32 mg of unsorted bulk tissue. Starting material of around 460 ng total RNA yielded TCR beta cDNA via a constant-region primer. A slightly modified ARM-PCR protocol with three nested multiplex PCR rounds produced these TCR beta libraries. TRBV1-TRBV30 forward primers and a C-beta reverse primer were used in the first two PCR rounds, which each ran for nine to ten cycles. TCRdb re-derived calls from the multiplex PCR reads in MiXCR, one entry per CDR3 protein. The sample consists of fewer than 75,000 distinct CDR3 sequences, around 69% of them appearing once.

This TCR derives from a man aged 35 to 55 with primary liver carcinoma and hepatitis B virus infection. Source material: liver tumor tissue from sampling region 4. Stated subset: tumor region T4, right-lateral pole. V and J are TRBV29-1 and TRBJ2-7, with 8 bases matching TRBD2. CDR3 DNA sequence: TGCAGCGTTGAAGATTCGGGAGGGAGCTCCTACGAGCAGTACTTC. This translates into CSVEDSGGSSYEQYF.